This is a list of T cell receptor beta chains from one sample in a study of blood T cell repertoires in COVID-19. The data were produced by immunoSEQ multiplex PCR, yet TCRdb's version contains in-frame clones alone and is incomplete. The table includes about 73,000 clones, 80% to 90% detected once. The sample taken for sequencing was peripheral blood. Receptors were obtained from a man aged 80 or over with acute or convalescent COVID-19. CDR3s leave out the opening cysteine and the closing phenylalanine or tryptophan.

v_call	j_call	cdr3_aa
TRBV18	TRBJ1-1	ASSPVTGRTEAF
TRBV6-2/TRBV6-3	TRBJ2-7	ASTPQGTGPREQY
TRBV3-1/TRBV3-2	TRBJ1-2	ASSLWTGGYGYT
TRBV4-1	TRBJ1-1	ASSQGVMNTEAF
TRBV5-1	TRBJ1-1	ASSLGQRDTEAF
TRBV5-6	TRBJ2-1	ASSPGTGFDEQF
TRBV6-5	TRBJ2-7	ASKYSGTELYEQY
TRBV3-1/TRBV3-2	TRBJ1-2	ASSLQGTNYGYT
TRBV6-2/TRBV6-3	TRBJ1-2	ASSYRPGQDYGYT
TRBV6-5	TRBJ1-1	ASSPSGGTTEAF
TRBV2	TRBJ1-6	ASSNDRDNSPLH
TRBV7-2	TRBJ1-6	ASSLSRGSSYNSPLH
TRBV7-8	TRBJ1-1	ASSPRVHTEAF
TRBV15	TRBJ1-5	ATSREDRGQPQH
TRBV12-3/TRBV12-4	TRBJ2-5	ASRRDSTETQY
TRBV3-1/TRBV3-2	TRBJ2-5	ASSSGQLQETQY
TRBV6-5	TRBJ2-1	ASASLSGSDEQF
TRBV25-1	TRBJ2-2	ASSESNRGRSGELF
TRBV3-1/TRBV3-2	TRBJ1-6	ASSLAPAGYNSPLH
TRBV30	TRBJ2-5	AWGDRGQETQY
TRBV19	TRBJ2-2	ASSILGAGVIGELF
TRBV2	TRBJ2-7	ASSKPSYEQY
TRBV7-2	TRBJ2-3	ASSLAPGLSTDTQY
TRBV10-3	TRBJ2-2	AISELRNTGELF
TRBV5-1	TRBJ1-2	ASSLGDRGQRGYT
TRBV30	TRBJ2-3	ACNWRGRYDTQY
TRBV15	TRBJ2-2	ATGRAGGLTGELF
TRBV18	TRBJ1-3	ASSNAAAGSGNTIY
TRBV19	TRBJ2-7	ASSPSRGDGIYEQY
TRBV5-6	TRBJ1-1	ASSPGQNTEAF
TRBV6-5	TRBJ1-1	ASSYPDRTEAF
TRBV20-1	TRBJ2-3	SASGGRGTTDTQY
TRBV5-5	TRBJ1-5	ASSSFLYQPQH
TRBV2	TRBJ2-6	ATSLGRSGANVLT
TRBV5-1	TRBJ1-2	ASTRQAGADYGYT
TRBV12-3/TRBV12-4	TRBJ2-3	ASTSYMEAQY
TRBV19	TRBJ2-3	ASSIVVWGALSTDTQY
TRBV18	TRBJ2-3	ASSRGQYTDTQY
TRBV11-3	TRBJ2-3	ASSTGQLDTDTQY
TRBV6-5	TRBJ2-7	ASRPGQSYEQY
TRBV23-1	TRBJ2-3	ASSPQGKGILDTQY
TRBV9	TRBJ1-1	ASSGTENTEAF
TRBV3-1/TRBV3-2	TRBJ1-2	ASSARYGTGGANGYT
TRBV7-9	TRBJ1-2	ASSSTGLGYT
TRBV6-1	TRBJ1-4	ASSEAAGDATNEKLF
TRBV20-1	TRBJ1-1	SAPGNTEAF
TRBV12-5	TRBJ2-3	ASGLGQGTDTQY
TRBV5-5	TRBJ1-5	ASSPDSYSNQPQH
TRBV6-5	TRBJ1-1	ASSYSDVGEAF